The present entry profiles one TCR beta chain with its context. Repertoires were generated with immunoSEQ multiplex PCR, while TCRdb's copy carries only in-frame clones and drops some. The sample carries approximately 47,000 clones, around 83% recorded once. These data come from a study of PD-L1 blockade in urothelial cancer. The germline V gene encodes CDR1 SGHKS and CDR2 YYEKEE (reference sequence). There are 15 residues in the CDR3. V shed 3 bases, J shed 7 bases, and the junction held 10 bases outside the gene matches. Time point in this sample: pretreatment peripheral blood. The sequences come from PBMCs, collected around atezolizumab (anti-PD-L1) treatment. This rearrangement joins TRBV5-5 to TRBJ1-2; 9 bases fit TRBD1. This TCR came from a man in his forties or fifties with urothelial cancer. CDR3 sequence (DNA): TGTGCCAGCAGCTCAGAGGGACAGGGACTCGGTGGCTACACCTTC. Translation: CASSSEGQGLGGYTF.